This entry features one T cell receptor (beta chain) sequence. Its antigen remains unidentified. This CDR3 is built from 15 residues. Germline V gene lookup returns CDR1 SGHVS and CDR2 FNYEAQ. Trimming took off 1 base at V and 1 base at J, with 11 bases between the two ends. These data originate in a study of cytomegalovirus exposure and HLA in healthy donors. Study-wide context: From HLA-typed donors, an early data release held about 85 million unique TCRs. General study points: Previously analyzed data showed that most TCR beta V segments were productive at a frequency of about 87% or about 30%. The study recorded 164 TCR beta chains that were cytomegalovirus-associated.

Researchers ran the PCR with 60 Vbeta and 13 Jbeta primers. Method: immunoSEQ multiplex PCR; TCRdb's copy keeps in-frame clones and lacks some. The table includes approximately 150,000 clones, roughly 85% detected once. Specimen: PBMCs. The source of this sequence is a male donor in good health and CMV-seronegative. The V call is TRBV7-6, the J call TRBJ2-7, with no clear D. The CDR3 loop is CASSLGTGPSYEQYF. As DNA, the CDR3 is TGTGCCAGCAGCTTAGGCACCGGTCCTTCCTACGAGCAGTACTTC.